The 20 T cell receptor beta chains in this list originate from one sample, sequenced in a study of molecular identifiers for immune sequencing clone quantification (dated by TCRdb to the late 2010s). Library preparation employed PCR. Sequencing took place on an Illumina HiSeq 4000. TCRdb reanalyzed the raw reads on its own, using fastp at Q25 for trimming and MiXCR for clone calling, and kept in-frame beta chains. Each entry is one CDR3 protein sequence, shown with its most common DNA and genes. Across this sample there are 600,000 to 650,000 distinct CDR3 sequences, with just under 20% seen only once. About 0.9% of the sample is held by the ten biggest clonotypes. What was sequenced was naive CD8+ T cells from blood, with Jurkat cell RNA spiked in. The sample's cell subset or site, from its label and the paper: FACS-sorted CD8+CD4-CCR7+CD45RA+ naive T cells. These receptors were collected from a human donor in good health. Some libraries in this study had Jurkat cell RNA spiked in.

Ten or more counts support this clonotype. J is TRBJ2-1 and V is TRBV5-6; perhaps TRBD1 as D (6 bases). CDR1 is SGHDT, CDR2 YYEEEE, per germline. Trimming cost V 4 bases and J 1 base, with 12 bases left between them. The CDR3 contains 15 residues. The CDR3 sequence: CASSRPTGSYNEQFF. The CDR3 nucleotides read TGTGCCAGCAGCCGTCCGACAGGATCCTACAATGAGCAGTTCTTC.

Comment on this clonotype: One end of the junction does not line up with germline, which may come from a read error. CDR3 residues: CASSPPGLENTQYF. CDR3 nucleotide sequence: TGCGCCAGCAGTCCCCCGGGACTGGAAAATACGCAGTATTTT. V is TRBV27 and J is TRBJ2-3, with D tentatively TRBD2 (6 bases). Germline CDR1 is MNHEY and CDR2 is SMNVEV (reference sequence). The CDR3 totals 14 residues.

With respect to this clonotype: Given a much more abundant clone one base away, this may be a read error. CDR3 loop: CSAALGGEQCF. The CDR3 DNA reads TGCAGTGCTGCCTTAGGGGGAGAGCAGTGCTTC. This rearrangement joins TRBV20-1 to TRBJ2-7; possible D gene TRBD1, 6 bases. Germline V gene sequence: CDR1 DFQATT, CDR2 SNEGSKA (reference sequence). This CDR3 spans 11 amino acids.

This clonotype was seen more than once but under ten times. The CDR3 DNA sequence: TGTGCCAGCAGCTTAGCGCCAGAGATAGATGGCTACACCTTC. Translating it yields CASSLAPEIDGYTF. The rearrangement uses TRBV7-9 and TRBJ1-2; no clear D. The CDR3 is made up of 14 amino acids. Germline V gene lookup returns CDR1 SEHNR and CDR2 FQNEAQ (reference sequence). Trimming left V 0 bases short and J 6 bases short, with 11 bases between.

This clonotype was observed a few times. The rearrangement links TRBV2 to TRBJ2-1; no clear D. Trimming removed 1 base at V and 0 bases at J, with 7 bases between. Germline-derived CDR1 and CDR2 are SNHLY and FYNNEI. This CDR3 comprises 15 residues. For the CDR3, the DNA is TGTGCCAGCAGTGAAGTCCTGGACTCCTACAATGAGCAGTTCTTC. Protein product: CASSEVLDSYNEQFF.

V usage is TRBV4-3 and J usage is TRBJ2-1; tentative D call: TRBD1 (6 bases). The CDR3 has 18 residues. Looked up from germline, CDR1 is LGHNA and CDR2 is YSLEER. The V end was cut by 0 bases, the J end by 5 bases, with 20 bases between. CDR3: CASSQDLAGRGMHNEQFF. CDR3 bases: TGCGCCAGCAGCCAAGATCTGGCCGGCAGGGGAATGCACAATGAGCAGTTCTTC.

In this sample, this clonotype turned up many times. The genes are TRBV4-1 and TRBJ1-2; no firm D call. The ends were cut back, 5 bases at V and 3 bases at J, with 13 bases in the middle. The CDR3 has 14 amino acids. Germline V gives CDR1 MGHRA, CDR2 YSYEKL. The CDR3 sequence: CASSYKVDHYGYTF. The CDR3 DNA reads TGCGCCAGCAGCTACAAGGTGGATCACTATGGCTACACCTTC.

The sample holds many counts of this clonotype. J is TRBJ1-1 and V is TRBV27; possibly TRBD1 for D (5 bases). Per the germline V gene, CDR1 is MNHEY and CDR2 is SMNVEV (reference sequence). V was shortened by 5 bases and J by 4 bases, with 17 bases between the two germline ends. The CDR3 consists of 15 residues. CDR3 residues: CASSLGTRPPTEAFF. The CDR3 DNA reads TGTGCCAGCAGTCTCGGGACCCGGCCCCCCACTGAAGCTTTCTTT.

This clonotype has ten or more counts. V is TRBV6-2 or TRBV6-3 and J is TRBJ2-7, with D unclear. The germline gives CDR1 MNHEY, CDR2 SVGEGT. V gave up 4 bases and J gave up 3 bases, with 16 bases separating them. The CDR3 is 15 amino acids. Here the CDR3 DNA reads TGTGCCAGCAGTTCCAGGACCGTGCCGAGCTACGAGCAGTACTTC. Translation: CASSSRTVPSYEQYF.

Concerning this clonotype itself: An end of the junction does not agree with germline; a read error may underlie this. This chain links TRBV4-3 with TRBJ2-3, with 12 bases fitting TRBD1. The CDR3 is made up of 16 amino acids. Germline CDR1 and CDR2: LGHNA and YSLEER. CDR3: CAGSPGTGGLGDTQYF. The CDR3 region has the DNA TGCGCCGGCAGCCCGGGGACAGGGGGCTTGGGTGATACGCAGTATTTT.

A remark on this clonotype: One end of the junction is discordant with germline, which a read error may explain. This sequence joins TRBV7-9 and TRBJ1-5; TRBD1 aligns across 8 bases. Germline V gene sequence: CDR1 SEHNR, CDR2 FQNEAQ (reference sequence). The CDR3 has 15 amino acids. CDR3 in amino acids: CASSTSTGDNQPRHF. In DNA, the CDR3 is TGTGCCAGCAGCACATCGACAGGGGACAATCAGCCCCGGCATTTT.

To note about this clonotype: The junction shows a germline mismatch at one end, possibly a read error. J is TRBJ1-5 and V is TRBV19; D unresolved. Germline values: CDR1 LNHDA, CDR2 SQIVND (reference sequence). The CDR3 has 15 residues. In DNA, the CDR3 is TGTGCCAGTAGTATAGGATCGCGGAGCAATCAGCTCCAGCATTTT. It specifies CASSIGSRSNQLQHF.

This clonotype was found many times. The genes are TRBV20-1 and TRBJ2-5, with D possibly matching TRBD2 (5 bases). The germline V gene has CDR1 DFQATT and CDR2 SNEGSKA (reference sequence). This CDR3 comprises 18 residues. V lost 0 bases and J 4 bases, leaving 24 bases between the germline ends. This CDR3 reads CSARDHLPPRGSPETQYF. CDR3 bases: TGCAGTGCTAGAGACCATCTCCCTCCAAGAGGGAGCCCAGAGACCCAGTACTTC.

With respect to this clonotype: A much larger clone differs from this one at a single base, so this may be a read error. The chain couples TRBV7-6 to TRBJ2-3, with 8 bases matching TRBD2. Germline CDR1 SGHVS, CDR2 FNYEAQ. Unmatched junction bases numbered 11, after V lost 5 bases and J lost 4 bases. This CDR3 has 16 amino acids. CDR3 sequence: CASSPGGSGVPDTQYF. CDR3 sequence (DNA): TGTGCCAGCAGCCCCGGGGGTAGCGGGGTCCCAGATACGCAGTATTTT.

This clonotype was counted ten times or more. This chain uses TRBV28 with TRBJ2-7, with D tentatively TRBD1 (5 bases). This CDR3 comprises 15 residues. V was clipped by 2 bases and J by 2 bases, with 13 bases between them. Germline-derived CDR1 and CDR2 are MDHEN and SYDVKM. CDR3 coding DNA: TGTGCCAGCAGTTTAACGGCGGCAGGGACCTACGAGCAGTACTTC. Its translation: CASSLTAAGTYEQYF.

A remark on this clonotype: At one end the junction does not follow the germline gene, possibly because of a read error. The V and J genes are TRBV27 and TRBJ1-5, with D uncertain. Germline CDR1 and CDR2: MNHEY and SMNVEV (reference sequence). The length of the CDR3 is 13 residues. The CDR3 here is CASSVSKNQPQHF. DNA of the CDR3: TGTGCCAGCAGTGTATCCAAGAATCAGCCCCAGCATTTT.

The chain couples TRBV30 to TRBJ1-2, with TRBD1 matching over 9 bases. The germline V gene encodes CDR1 GTSNPN and CDR2 SVGIG (reference sequence). Unmatched junction bases numbered 5, after V lost 2 bases and J lost 7 bases. CDR3 size: 13 residues. The DNA of the CDR3 is TGTGCCTGGAGTTGGGACAGGGACTCTGGCTACACCTTC. It specifies CAWSWDRDSGYTF. The full variable domain, rest sourced from reference TRBV30 and TRBJ1-2, is SQTIHQWPATLVQPVGSPLSLECTVEGTSNPNLYWYRQAAGRGLQLLFYSVGIGQISSEVPQNLSASRPQDRQFILSSKKLLLSDSGFYLCAWSWDRDSGYTFGSGTRLTVV.

This clonotype was counted many times. The chain carries TRBV6-1 and TRBJ1-5; D gene unclear. The length of the CDR3 is 16 residues. Trimming took 4 bases from V and 0 from J, leaving 13 bases between them. CDR1 and CDR2 (germline): MNHNS, SASEGT. The CDR3 sequence is CASSVAWEFSNQPQHF. The CDR3 nucleotides are TGTGCCAGCAGTGTAGCCTGGGAATTTAGCAATCAGCCCCAGCATTTT.

In this sample, this clonotype turned up many times. The CDR3, as DNA: TGTGCCAGCAGCTTGGCTAGCGCTCCCAGCTCCTACGAGCAGTACTTC. This translates into CASSLASAPSSYEQYF. The V and J genes are TRBV5-6 and TRBJ2-7; TRBD2 might be the D (6 bases). Trimming shortened V by 0 bases and J by 0 bases, and 13 bases separated the two germline ends. CDR3 length: 16 amino acids. In germline, CDR1 is SGHDT, CDR2 YYEEEE.

With respect to this clonotype: A much larger clone lies a single base off, so this may be a read error. The rearrangement uses TRBV7-9 and TRBJ1-4, with a possible D match to TRBD1 (6 bases). Trimming pared 8 bases from V and 6 bases from J, leaving 19 bases between. CDR3 length equals 15 residues. CDR1 SEHNR and CDR2 FQNEAQ come from the germline V gene (reference sequence). The CDR3 DNA follows: TGTGCCAGCGGCAGAGTGGGGGGGCAGGATGAAAAACTGTTTTTT. This sequence encodes CASGRVGGQDEKLFF.